The clone carrying this TCR beta chain was seen more than once but under ten times. This sample stems from a study of blood T cell repertoires in COVID-19. Study context: Both acute and convalescent COVID-19 samples were obtained from the United States, Italy and Spain.

In the authors' methods: Quantification of nucleated cells was approximated via reference gene primer amplification. Repertoires were generated with immunoSEQ multiplex PCR, while TCRdb's copy carries only in-frame clones and drops some. That table gives V, J and clone size, and the DNA gave D and trimming. This sample has 250,000 to 350,000 clones; around 87% occur once, and the top ten carry around 7.8%. The sample comprised peripheral blood. This TCR derives from a woman between 50 and 59 years old who had recovered from COVID-19.

CDR3 nucleotides: TGTGCCAGCAGCTTAGGACCCACCCCTTCAGGGAATGAGCAGTTCTTC. Translation gives CASSLGPTPSGNEQFF. The chain recombines TRBV7-9 with TRBJ2-1; perhaps TRBD1 as D (5 bases). This CDR3 comprises 16 residues. Trimming cost V 1 base and J 7 bases, with 17 bases left between them. The V gene's germline CDR1 is SEHNR and CDR2 FQNEAQ (reference sequence).